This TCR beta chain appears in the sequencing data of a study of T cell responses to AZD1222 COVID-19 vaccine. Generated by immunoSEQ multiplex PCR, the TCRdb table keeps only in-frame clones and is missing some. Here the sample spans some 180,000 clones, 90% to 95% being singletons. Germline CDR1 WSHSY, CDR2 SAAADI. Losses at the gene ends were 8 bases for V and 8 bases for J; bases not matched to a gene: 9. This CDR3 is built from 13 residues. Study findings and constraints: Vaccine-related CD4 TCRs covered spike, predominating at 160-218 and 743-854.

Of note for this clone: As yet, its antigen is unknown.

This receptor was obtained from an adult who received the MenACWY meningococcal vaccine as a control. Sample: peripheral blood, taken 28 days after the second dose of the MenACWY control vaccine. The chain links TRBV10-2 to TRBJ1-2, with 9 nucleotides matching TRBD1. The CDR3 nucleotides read TGCGCCAGCGGGGGACAGGGACTGTGGGGCTACACCTTC. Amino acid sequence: CASGGQGLWGYTF.